This entry lists 17 T cell receptor beta chains sequenced from one sample in a study of T cell repertoires in cytomegalovirus infection. TCRdb re-analysed the reads in MiXCR, keeping a single row per CDR3 protein. Among around 450,000 distinct CDR3 sequences listed, over 9% were seen once. The sample consisted of PBMCs. Every receptor here comes from a human donor in good health (CMV status not recorded). Some clones in this sample may be carry-over from other donors' samples.

This clonotype occurred many times. The chain recombines TRBV7-2 with TRBJ2-3; D gene uncertain. V was pared by 3 bases and J by 2 bases, with 6 bases between. This CDR3 contains 13 residues. The V gene's germline CDR1 is SGHTA and CDR2 FQGNSA. The DNA of the CDR3 is TGTGCCAGCAGCTTCCCCAACACAGATACGCAGTATTTT. Protein: CASSFPNTDTQYF.

This clonotype was detected many times. This sequence joins TRBV7-4 and TRBJ2-7, with 7 bases identical to TRBD2. The CDR3 runs to 15 residues. The trim removed 6 bases at V and 5 bases at J, leaving 13 bases unmatched. In germline, CDR1 is SGHVT, CDR2 SQSDAQ. The CDR3 region is CASRAGRAGKHEQYF. The CDR3 region has the DNA TGTGCCAGCAGAGCAGGGAGGGCGGGAAAGCACGAGCAGTACTTC.

This clonotype was seen many times. This CDR3 reads CASSRDESPIYGYTF. DNA for the CDR3: TGTGCCAGCAGCCGCGACGAGTCCCCCATCTATGGCTACACCTTC. The chain joins TRBV7-9 to TRBJ1-2, with D hard to call. V lost 5 bases and J 4 bases, leaving 17 bases between the germline ends. Germline assignment: CDR1 SEHNR and CDR2 FQNEAQ (reference sequence). CDR3 length: 15 residues.

This clonotype was counted at least ten times. This chain links TRBV7-2 with TRBJ2-1, with 9 bases fitting TRBD2. With V trimmed by 3 bases and J by 8 bases, 14 bases remained unmatched. The CDR3 runs to 17 residues. Germline V lookup: CDR1 SGHTA, CDR2 FQGNSA. DNA of the CDR3: TGTGCCAGCAGCTTGCGGGGGGTAGCGGGAGTTGCGGATGAGCAGTTCTTC. Translated: CASSLRGVAGVADEQFF.

The rearrangement uses TRBV24-1 and TRBJ2-1; 7 bases agree with TRBD2. The germline CDR1 and CDR2 sequences are KGHDR and SFDVKD. Trimming at V came to 2 bases and at J to 9 bases, leaving 9 bases not matched to a gene. The CDR3 spans 15 residues. As DNA, the CDR3 is TGTGCCACCAGTGATTGGGGGGGGTGGCTGGGTGAGCAGTTCTTC. Its protein product is CATSDWGGWLGEQFF.

There are many counts of this clonotype. The chain uses TRBV7-9 and TRBJ2-5, with TRBD1 matching over 9 bases. The CDR3 has 18 residues. Germline V gene sequence: CDR1 SEHNR, CDR2 FQNEAQ (reference sequence). The V gene end was trimmed by 1 base and the J gene end by 2 bases; junction bases not matched to a gene: 11. CDR3 DNA: TGTGCCAGCAGCTTAGAACAGGGGGCCAATAATATACAAGAGACCCAGTACTTC. Protein product: CASSLEQGANNIQETQYF.

This clonotype was recorded at least ten times. The rearrangement links TRBV11-3 to TRBJ2-2, with D possibly TRBD1 on 5 matching bases. The germline CDR1 and CDR2 sequences are SGHNT and YENEEA. This CDR3 is built from 14 residues. With 5 bases removed from V and 4 bases from J, the gap between germline ends came to 11 bases. The CDR3 protein is CASSPQGTTGELFF. The DNA for the CDR3 is TGTGCCAGCAGCCCCCAGGGTACCACCGGGGAGCTGTTTTTT.

Regarding this clonotype: It may be a read error: a sequence one base away is much more abundant. The chain combines TRBV28 with TRBJ2-7; no definite D call. The germline V gene has CDR1 MDHEN and CDR2 SYDVKM. This CDR3 comprises 14 residues. V was pared by 8 bases and J by 7 bases, with 21 bases between. The CDR3 is CASSPWTDGGEQYF. The CDR3 DNA reads TGTGCCAGCTCTCCCTGGACCGACGGTGGAGAGCAGTACTTC.

There are a few counts of this clonotype. This rearrangement joins TRBV28 to TRBJ2-3; 9 bases line up with TRBD2. V shed 6 bases and J 0 bases; nucleotides not matched to a gene: 7. The CDR3 has 16 residues. Germline V lookup: CDR1 MDHEN, CDR2 SYDVKM. CDR3: CASRQPAGGSTDTQYF. The CDR3 nucleotides are TGTGCCAGCAGACAACCAGCGGGGGGCAGCACAGATACGCAGTATTTT.

This clonotype was seen repeatedly, ten times or more. V usage is TRBV12-5 and J usage is TRBJ2-5; a possible D gene is TRBD2 (5 bases). The germline V gene encodes CDR1 LGHNT and CDR2 FRNRAP. The CDR3 consists of 16 residues. V lost 2 bases to trimming and J lost 1 base, with 14 bases between them. Here the CDR3 reads CASGLFQLGFQETQYF. The CDR3 DNA sequence: TGTGCTAGTGGTTTGTTCCAACTAGGCTTCCAAGAGACCCAGTACTTC.

In regard to this clonotype: This likely traces to a read error, being one base from a far larger clone. V is TRBV7-9 and J is TRBJ2-1, with unresolved D. Germline CDR1 reads SEHNR; CDR2 reads FQNEAQ (reference sequence). The CDR3 runs to 13 residues. CDR3 protein: CASSPPSYNEQSF. Here the CDR3 DNA reads TGTGCCAGCAGCCCCCCTTCGTACAATGAGCAGTCCTTC.

Comments on this clonotype: With a much larger clone just one base away, this may be a read error. This chain uses TRBV19 with TRBJ1-2; D gene uncertain. Germline loops: CDR1 LNHDA, CDR2 SQIVND (reference sequence). The CDR3 has 14 amino acids. The CDR3 loop reads CACSIESGFYGYTF. For the CDR3, the DNA is TGTGCCTGTAGTATAGAGTCGGGGTTCTATGGCTACACCTTC. The full variable domain, completed using reference TRBV19 and TRBJ1-2, is DGGITQSPKYLFRKEGQNVTLSCEQNLNHDAMYWYRQDPGQGLRLIYYSQIVNDFQKGDIAEGYSVSREKKESFPLTVTSAQKNPTAFYLCACSIESGFYGYTFGSGTRLTVV.

The table lists this clonotype with many counts. The CDR3 nucleotides are TGTGCCAGCAGCGATGGGACACCGTACGAGCAGTACTTC. It is translated as CASSDGTPYEQYF. V gene TRBV12-3 or TRBV12-4 combines with J gene TRBJ2-7, with a weak D call TRBD1 (6 bases). V was clipped by 6 bases and J by 4 bases, with 13 bases between them. The CDR3 totals 13 residues.

Only a few counts were recorded for this clonotype. The rearrangement links TRBV9 to TRBJ1-2; D call uncertain. V was clipped by 0 bases and J by 5 bases, with 5 bases between them. CDR3 length: 12 amino acids. Germline CDR1 reads SGDLS; CDR2 reads YYNGEE. This CDR3 reads CASSVDKYGYTF. CDR3 nucleotide sequence: TGTGCCAGCAGCGTAGATAAATATGGCTACACCTTC. The entire variable domain, with the rest obtained from reference TRBV9 and TRBJ1-2, is as follows: DSGVTQTPKHLITATGQRVTLRCSPRSGDLSVYWYQQSLDQGLQFLIQYYNGEERAKGNILERFSAQQFPDLHSELNLSSLELGDSALYFCASSVDKYGYTFGSGTRLTVV.

The sample holds many counts of this clonotype. V gene TRBV7-8 combines with J gene TRBJ1-2; a possible D gene is TRBD1 (5 bases). This CDR3 is 14 amino acids long. The germline CDR1 and CDR2 sequences are SGHVS and FQNEAQ. V lost 3 bases to trimming and J lost 6 bases, with 14 bases between them. Written as DNA, the CDR3 is TGTGCCAGCAGCTTTCGAGGGGCGGTTAATGGCTACACCTTC. This translates into CASSFRGAVNGYTF.

Many counts were recorded for this clonotype. The chain uses TRBV6-1 and TRBJ2-1, with D perhaps TRBD2 (5 bases). V was clipped by 7 bases and J by 6 bases, with 19 bases between them. The CDR3 contains 15 residues. From germline, CDR1 is MNHNS and CDR2 SASEGT. In nucleotides, the CDR3 is TGTGCCAGCACCTTAGACTACTCCCCCCTCAATGAGCAGTTCTTC. It encodes CASTLDYSPLNEQFF.

This clonotype occurred many times. The rearrangement uses TRBV7-2 and TRBJ2-3; D may be TRBD2 (6 bases). The CDR3 runs 14 residues. Trimming took off 4 bases at V and 2 bases at J, with 10 bases between the two ends. From germline, CDR1 is SGHTA and CDR2 FQGNSA. CDR3 amino acids: CASSSGTDTDTQYF. The CDR3 DNA is TGTGCCAGCAGCTCGGGGACTGACACAGATACGCAGTATTTT.